One and the same sample provided the 2 T cell receptor beta chains below, sequenced in a study of T cell repertoires in cytomegalovirus infection. From the reads, TCRdb called clonotypes with MiXCR, one entry per CDR3 protein. The data contain approximately 73,000 distinct CDR3 sequences, roughly 37% of them seen just once; the ten biggest clones take up 93%. Their specific antigens are unknown. Sequences were derived from CD8+ T cells from cultured PBMCs, sampled from culture after CMV antigen stimulation. The origin of the receptors is a human donor in good health (CMV status not recorded). Some clones in this sample may be carry-over from other donors' samples.

This chain joins TRBV7-2 and TRBJ1-4; TRBD1 is a possible D gene (6 bases). Germline V gene sequence: CDR1 SGHTA, CDR2 FQGNSA. The V end lost 4 bases, the J end lost 7 bases, and 13 bases lay between the germline ends. The CDR3 length is 14 residues. CDR3 in amino acids: CASSSSRTAEKLFF. In DNA, the CDR3 is TGTGCCAGCAGCTCCTCTCGGACAGCTGAAAAACTGTTTTTT.

This clonotype was seen many times. The J gene is TRBJ2-6, the V gene TRBV7-6; D gene uncertain. Germline V gives CDR1 SGHVS, CDR2 FNYEAQ. The germline V and J ends were trimmed by 0 bases and 3 bases, with 6 bases remaining between them. There are 15 residues in the CDR3. The CDR3 DNA reads TGTGCCAGCAGCTTAGCTGGGTTTGGGGCCAACGTCCTGACTTTC. Amino acid sequence: CASSLAGFGANVLTF.